These T cell receptor beta chains were read from a single sample in a study of cytomegalovirus exposure and HLA in healthy donors. Sequencing used immunoSEQ multiplex PCR; TCRdb keeps in-frame clones, though not all of them. This table has over 55,000 clones, around two thirds appearing once. Sample: PBMCs. These receptors came from a woman aged 45 to 65 in good health and CMV-seropositive. CDR3s include the opening cysteine and the closing phenylalanine or tryptophan. The D gene is left open where the match is weak. Size is omitted from some rows. Given values are once, few, many or a class for expanded clones.

NA	TRBJ2-7	TRBV9	NA	CAGLGDSHPSYEQYF	TGTGCTGGTCTCGGGGACTCCCACCCAAGCTACGAGCAGTACTTC
few	TRBJ2-7	TRBV7-8	TRBD1	CASRTGTGYVYEQYF	TGTGCCAGCAGAACCGGGACAGGTTATGTTTACGAGCAGTACTTC
NA	TRBJ1-5	TRBV30	NA	CAWNRGDNQPQHF	TGTGCCTGGAATCGAGGAGACAATCAGCCCCAGCATTTT
few	TRBJ1-1	TRBV6-6	NA	CASSYSRGGTEAFF	TGTGCCAGCAGTTACTCGAGGGGGGGCACTGAAGCTTTCTTT
NA	TRBJ1-5	TRBV7-9	TRBD1	CASSSGWWDRVSNQPQHF	TGTGCCAGCAGCTCCGGCTGGTGGGACAGGGTAAGTAATCAGCCCCAGCATTTT
NA	TRBJ2-1	TRBV4-1	NA	CASSQERGRLSSYNEQFF	TGCGCCAGCAGCCAAGAGCGGGGACGGCTCAGCTCCTACAATGAGCAGTTCTTC
NA	TRBJ2-5	TRBV10-1	NA	CASSELQGNAAQYF	TGCGCCAGCAGTGAGTTGCAAGGCAACGCGGCCCAGTACTTC
once	TRBJ2-1	TRBV5-1	NA	CASSLGGDSSYNEQFF	TGCGCCAGCAGCTTGGGGGGGGACTCCTCCTACAATGAGCAGTTCTTC
few	TRBJ1-1	TRBV6-5	NA	CASSYKEFGDTEAFF	TGTGCCAGCAGTTACAAGGAGTTCGGGGACACTGAAGCTTTCTTT
NA	TRBJ2-5	TRBV6-1	NA	CASSEWARKETQYF	TGTGCCAGCAGTGAATGGGCACGCAAAGAGACCCAGTACTTC
few	TRBJ2-2	TRBV10-3	TRBD1	CAIKSGDRDGELFF	TGTGCCATCAAATCAGGTGACAGGGACGGGGAGCTGTTTTTT
few	TRBJ2-7	TRBV6-6	NA	CASSYSLSSYEQYF	TGTGCCAGCAGTTACTCTCTTTCCTCCTACGAGCAGTACTTC